The 17 T cell receptor beta chains below were found in one sample sequenced in a study of blood T cell repertoires in COVID-19. TCRdb's table, derived via immunoSEQ multiplex PCR, lists solely in-frame clones and lacks some. The sample lists around 100,000 clones; 75% to 90% were seen once. Sequencing input: peripheral blood. These TCRs come from a woman in her 40s with acute or convalescent COVID-19.

V gene TRBV4-3 combines with J gene TRBJ2-7; TRBD1 matches at 9 bases. This CDR3 has 15 amino acids. Germline values: CDR1 LGHNA, CDR2 YSLEER. The V segment lost 4 bases and the J segment 9 bases; nucleotides outside the gene matches: 13. CDR3 sequence: CASSLRPGQGEVQYF. The CDR3 region has the DNA TGCGCCAGCAGCCTCCGACCGGGACAGGGTGAGGTGCAGTACTTC.

This clone was seen a handful of times. The chain carries TRBV11-2 and TRBJ2-1; 12 bases are a match to TRBD2. The germline CDR1 and CDR2 sequences are SGHAT and FQNNGV. There are 15 residues in the CDR3. Trimming at V came to 6 bases and at J to 6 bases, leaving 6 bases not matched to a gene. CDR3 loop: CASRSSGGAFNEQFF. DNA of the CDR3: TGTGCCAGCAGATCTAGCGGGGGGGCCTTCAATGAGCAGTTCTTC.

The chain joins TRBV7-2 to TRBJ2-7, with D possibly being TRBD1 (6 bases). The CDR3 has 14 amino acids. V dropped 7 bases and J dropped 7 bases, with 20 bases sitting between them. The V gene's germline CDR1 is SGHTA and CDR2 FQGNSA. The CDR3 nucleotides read TGTGCCAGCATCAACATGATGGGGGCCCTAGAGCAGTACTTC. Translated: CASINMMGALEQYF.

The gene calls are TRBV4-2 and TRBJ2-3, with D possibly being TRBD2 (6 bases). The germline V gene encodes CDR1 LGHNA and CDR2 YNFKEQ. The CDR3 contains 15 residues. V was trimmed by 4 bases and J by 1 base, leaving 12 bases between them. Here the CDR3 reads CASSPEGGGTDTQYF. CDR3 in DNA: TGTGCCAGCAGCCCCGAAGGCGGGGGCACAGATACGCAGTATTTT.

CDR3 region: CASRGPAALMNTEAFF. The CDR3 DNA reads TGTGCCAGTAGGGGGCCGGCGGCCCTCATGAACACTGAAGCTTTCTTT. The chain has TRBV19 and TRBJ1-1, with a tentative D call TRBD1 (5 bases). The CDR3 is 16 amino acids. Per germline, CDR1 LNHDA and CDR2 SQIVND (reference sequence). The V and J ends lost 6 bases and 0 bases respectively, with 17 bases between them.

In its sample, this clone was seen a few times. V and J are TRBV25-1 and TRBJ1-4, with 7 positions matching TRBD1. The CDR3 is 13 amino acids. The junction had 8 bases not matched to a gene; V was cut back by 9 bases and J by 7 bases. Germline V gene sequence: CDR1 MGHDK, CDR2 SYGVNS. The CDR3 protein is CASQTGMGEKLFF. Here the CDR3 DNA reads TGTGCCAGTCAGACAGGGATGGGTGAAAAACTGTTTTTT.

This rearrangement joins TRBV27 to TRBJ2-7; 7 nucleotides align to TRBD1. Trimming at V came to 5 bases and at J to 6 bases, leaving 10 bases not matched to a gene. The CDR3 has 14 amino acids. The germline gives CDR1 MNHEY, CDR2 SMNVEV (reference sequence). The CDR3 bases are TGTGCCAGCAGTCTCTCCGGGACAGACCCCGAGCAGTACTTC. As protein: CASSLSGTDPEQYF.

The chain employs TRBV10-1 and TRBJ2-3; TRBD2 matches 8 bases. V dropped 6 bases and J dropped 9; count of bases not matched to a gene: 11. Germline CDR1 WNHNN, CDR2 SYGVQD (reference sequence). The CDR3 runs 14 residues. For the CDR3, the DNA is TGCGCCAGCAGGGGACTAGTCGGTAGGAACACGCAGTATTTT. Protein product: CASRGLVGRNTQYF.

The rearrangement uses TRBV6-6 and TRBJ1-3; 8 bases are shared with TRBD1. This CDR3 spans 16 amino acids. Germline CDR1 is MNHNY and CDR2 is SVGAGI (reference sequence). V lost 5 bases and J lost 0; bases outside the gene matches: 6. The DNA of the CDR3 is TGTGCCAGCAGTCGACAGGGGAGCGCCTCTGGAAACACCATATATTTT. Translation gives CASSRQGSASGNTIYF.

The rearrangement joins TRBV2 to TRBJ2-7; TRBD2 is a possible D gene (6 bases). This CDR3 spans 15 amino acids. CDR1 and CDR2 from the germline V gene are SNHLY and FYNNEI. The V end was cut by 8 bases, the J end by 1 base, with 18 bases between. The CDR3 nucleotides read TGTGCCAGCGGGGAAGCTGGGGGGAAATCCTACGAGCAGTACTTC. Translating gives CASGEAGGKSYEQYF.

The chain combines TRBV7-9 with TRBJ1-2; D call uncertain. Germline assignment: CDR1 SEHNR and CDR2 FQNEAQ (reference sequence). The CDR3 sequence is 15 residues long. The ends were cut back, 1 base at V and 0 bases at J, with 9 bases in the middle. The CDR3 is CASSLEQIPNYGYTF. The CDR3 nucleotides read TGTGCCAGCAGCTTAGAACAGATCCCTAACTATGGCTACACCTTC. The whole variable domain, filled in from reference TRBV7-9 and TRBJ1-2, reads DTGVSQNPRHKITKRGQNVTFRCDPISEHNRLYWYRQTLGQGPEFLTYFQNEAQLEKSRLLSDRFSAERPKGSFSTLEIQRTEQGDSAMYLCASSLEQIPNYGYTFGSGTRLTVV.

This clone was detected once. This rearrangement joins TRBV9 to TRBJ1-1; tentative D call: TRBD1 (5 bases). CDR1 SGDLS and CDR2 YYNGEE come from the germline V gene. V gave up 4 bases and J gave up 1 base, with 8 bases separating them. The CDR3 totals 13 residues. The DNA of the CDR3 is TGTGCCAGCAGCAATACAGGGAACACTGAAGCTTTCTTT. Encoded protein: CASSNTGNTEAFF.

V is TRBV18 and J is TRBJ1-5; D is unresolved. The CDR3 runs to 12 residues. The V gene's germline CDR1 is KGHSH and CDR2 LQKENI. V lost 5 bases and J 6 bases, leaving 8 bases between the germline ends. In nucleotides, the CDR3 is TGTGCCAGCTCATCGGGGATTCAGCCCCAGCATTTT. Its translation: CASSSGIQPQHF.

This sequence joins TRBV3-1 (or the pseudogene TRBV3-2) and TRBJ1-3; D unclear. The germline gives CDR1 LGHDT, CDR2 YNNKEL (reference sequence). V lost 3 bases to trimming and J lost 9 bases, with 15 bases between them. This CDR3 comprises 14 residues. The CDR3 loop is CASSQYFRGGTIYF. CDR3 nucleotides: TGTGCCAGCAGCCAGTATTTTAGAGGCGGCACCATATATTTT.

The chain links TRBV19 to TRBJ1-6; TRBD1 aligns across 8 bases. The germline V gene has CDR1 LNHDA and CDR2 SQIVND (reference sequence). V shed 7 bases, J shed 7 bases, and the junction held 6 bases outside the gene matches. This CDR3 region has 14 residues. The CDR3 sequence: CASTQDRANSPLHF. CDR3 in DNA: TGTGCCAGTACCCAGGACAGGGCGAATTCACCCCTCCACTTT.

This chain links TRBV30 with TRBJ2-5; TRBD2 might be the D (6 bases). There are 15 residues in the CDR3. Germline lookup yields CDR1 GTSNPN and CDR2 SVGIG (reference sequence). Deletions cut 4 bases from V and 1 base from J, with 16 bases between. The CDR3 loop is CAWNRGGNIQETQYF. The CDR3 DNA follows: TGTGCCTGGAATAGGGGAGGCAACATCCAAGAGACCCAGTACTTC.

V usage is TRBV9 and J usage is TRBJ2-2, with D possibly matching TRBD1 (5 bases). The CDR3 sequence is 15 residues long. The V end lost 2 bases, the J end lost 3 bases, and 11 bases lay between the germline ends. Germline V CDR1 and CDR2: SGDLS, YYNGEE. The CDR3 coding sequence is TGTGCCAGCAGCGTGGGGCTGACGGACACCGGGGAGCTGTTTTTT. Protein sequence: CASSVGLTDTGELFF.